This T cell receptor (beta chain) was identified in a study of control samples from healthy donors and cancer patients. Measured with immunoSEQ multiplex PCR; TCRdb has only the in-frame clones, and not every one. Of 150,000 or so clones listed, 85% to 95% are singletons. The TCR originated in a man between 50 and 59 years old in good health. The sample was blood.

The chain's CDR3 is CASSHDRASEAFF. CDR3 sequence (DNA): TGTGCCAGCAGCCATGACAGGGCATCTGAAGCTTTCTTT. The chain carries TRBV6-5 and TRBJ1-1; 7 bases map to TRBD1. Trimming removed 6 bases from V and 6 bases from J; junction bases left unmatched: 7. This CDR3 is 13 amino acids long. CDR1 MNHEY and CDR2 SVGAGI come from the germline V gene.